This entry is about one T cell receptor (beta chain). Its antigen has not been determined. The record has no base qualities; no much larger clone is one base away. V has 4 bases trimmed and J has 2 bases trimmed; junction bases matching no gene number 7. From the cysteine through the phenylalanine, the CDR3 covers 15 amino acids. The CDR3 DNA has 45 bases and is translated from base 1. Based on the germline V gene, the CDR1 and CDR2 sequences are SGHVS and FQNEAQ. These data originate in a study of T cells in Graves' hyperthyroidism and ophthalmopathy (dated by TCRdb to 2018 to 2020). A note on the overall study: Peripheral blood was collected at initial diagnosis, before any treatment. To identify TCR V-J signatures that set the groups apart, the researchers used a discovery cohort of about a hundred patients, made up of about 44 with Graves' ophthalmopathy and 57 with stable Graves' hyperthyroidism. According to the paper, TCR Vbeta CDR3 sequencing was carried out on around 140 peripheral blood samples, which came from fewer than 50 ophthalmopathy, around 75 hyperthyroidism and approximately 17 progressor patients. The 100 discovery patients were randomly split 7:3 into training and test sets. Thyroid tissue and blood T-cell repertoires from six Graves' hyperthyroidism patients were also compared in the study. Prospective prediction of ophthalmopathy was tested in an independent validation cohort consisting of 18 hyperthyroidism patients and some 16 patients who later progressed to ophthalmopathy. Following sampling, methimazole starting at 30 mg daily was given to hyperthyroidism patients, and high-dose intravenous methylprednisolone was given to ophthalmopathy patients.

Moderately to severely active disease, a Clinical Activity Score of at least 3, a NOSPECS grade of at least 4, and a duration under 3 months were present in ophthalmopathy patients. Any patient with an uncontrolled infection, another autoimmune disease, pregnancy or lactation was excluded. Diagnoses were based on clinical symptoms, serum thyroxine and TRAb, thyroid ultrasound and orbital computed tomography. PBMCs were isolated from 8 to 10 ml of fresh peripheral blood by Ficoll-Paque density gradient centrifugation. Total RNA was extracted using Trizol reagent, and RNA quality was assessed on an Agilent 2100 Bioanalyzer. Findings and caveats that apply to the study as a whole: A 13 V-J signature model separated ophthalmopathy from stable hyperthyroidism, with approximately 87% sensitivity and approximately 81% specificity in cross-validation and 80%/75% in testing. In validation, progression to ophthalmopathy was predicted by the model with nearly 71% sensitivity and 72% to 85% specificity, a median of approximately 6.5 months before onset. Blood samples also contained most of the expanded thyroid clonotypes (frequency above 0.001), which suggests that blood repertoires may reflect thyroid immune responses. Sample size was not statistically predetermined, and investigators were not blinded to group allocation.

TCR beta CDR3 regions were amplified from RNA transcripts. For the first round of RT-PCR on the TCR CDR3, the HTBI primer set was used together with the Qiagen OneStep RT-PCR kit. Libraries were constructed in a second round of multiplex PCR, after which size selection and purification were carried out. Sequencing of the libraries was done on an Illumina HiSeq2000 using paired-end 100 bp reads. As for the authors' bioinformatics: SOAPnuke was used to process the raw data, removing reads that contained adapters or uncalled bases, had a mean Phred below 15, or lacked an exact match to the constant primer or identifier. High-quality paired reads were merged using COPE v1.2.5, and each unique nucleotide sequence was defined as a clonotype. Clonotypes were aligned to IMGT TRBV, TRBD and TRBJ reference segments using MiTCR v1.1. Only V-J combinations with frequency above 0.0001, covering roughly 99% of repertoires, were analysed. The TCS score was defined as the ratio of F50 (clonal expansion) to E x V (chaos), calculated using BLOSUM62-based TCRdist between CDR3 peptides within each V-J. Welch's t-statistics and random forest reduced fewer than 600 V-J features to around 14, which were used in a naive Bayes classifier (R e1071). Using fastp at Q25 and MiXCR, TCRdb reprocessed the public reads and kept productive beta chains. Identical CDR3 protein sequences are pooled into one entry, listed with their most common genes and DNA. None of the V and J calls come from the authors' own analysis; TCRdb made them. For this sample there are about 640,000 distinct CDR3 sequences; around 21% appear just once. The ten top clones hold over 30% of the sample.

The rearranged segments are TRBV7-8 and TRBJ2-7, and 8 junction bases match TRBD1. This TCR came from a young man with Graves' ophthalmopathy. The sequenced sample was blood. CDR3 loop: CASSSLDRVAYEQYF. The base sequence is TGTGCCAGCAGCTCGCTGGACAGGGTAGCCTACGAGCAGTACTTC.